This T cell receptor beta chain was observed in a study of cytomegalovirus exposure and HLA in healthy donors. Whole-study findings and limits: TCR beta chains numbering 164 were designated cytomegalovirus-associated. V- and J-gene trimming in TCR beta was tied to a missense DCLRE1C variant by an analysis performed later.

This CDR3 contains 14 residues. The germline V gene has CDR1 SGHDN and CDR2 FVKESK. Deletions cut 2 bases from V and 6 bases from J, with 14 bases between. Amplification used 60 Vbeta primers and 13 Jbeta primers. Sequenced by immunoSEQ multiplex PCR; TCRdb stores in-frame clones only, minus some. The sample holds 95,000 to 150,000 clones; roughly 70% are singletons and the top ten take about 2.8%. With respect to this clone: Its antigen is unidentified.

Sequenced input: PBMCs. The source of this sequence is a woman aged 40 to 50 in good health and CMV-seropositive. The gene calls are TRBV14 and TRBJ2-7; D gene uncertain. CDR3 residues: CASSQLTQTGEQYF. DNA of the CDR3: TGTGCCAGCAGCCAACTGACACAAACCGGCGAGCAGTACTTC. The full variable domain, its missing parts supplied by reference TRBV14 and TRBJ2-7, is EAGVTQFPSHSVIEKGQTVTLRCDPISGHDNLYWYRRVMGKEIKFLLHFVKESKQDESGMPNNRFLAERTGGTYSTLKVQPAELEDSGVYFCASSQLTQTGEQYFGPGTRLTVT.